The clone carrying this T cell receptor (beta chain) has a handful of counts. Antigen specificity is unknown. Drawn from each donor were around 9.1 milliliters of peripheral blood. There were at least 5 micrograms of total RNA extracted from every sample. The sample comes from a study of blood T cells in healthy people across ages. Points from the study as a whole: Strong correlation linked observed beta diversity and percent naive T cells. Across the age range, TCR beta diversity per million T cells fell in a roughly linear way.

Losses at the gene ends were 4 bases for V and 0 bases for J; bases not matched to a gene: 5. The CDR3 runs 17 residues. Germline CDR1 MNHEY, CDR2 SVGAGI. Together with a sample-barcoded 5' primer, a J-beta primer mix was included in a second PCR lasting about 6 to 11 cycles. TCRdb recomputed calls from the 5' RACE reads with MiXCR, one row per CDR3 protein. The sample contains around 800,000 distinct CDR3 sequences, under 45% of which appear only once. Sequenced sample: blood. This TCR was recovered from a man between 60 and 75 years old in good health. The genes are TRBV6-5 and TRBJ2-6, with 8 bases matching TRBD1. The CDR3 DNA is TGTGCCAGCAGTTGGACAGGGACCGGCTCTGGGGCCAACGTCCTGACTTTC. As protein: CASSWTGTGSGANVLTF.